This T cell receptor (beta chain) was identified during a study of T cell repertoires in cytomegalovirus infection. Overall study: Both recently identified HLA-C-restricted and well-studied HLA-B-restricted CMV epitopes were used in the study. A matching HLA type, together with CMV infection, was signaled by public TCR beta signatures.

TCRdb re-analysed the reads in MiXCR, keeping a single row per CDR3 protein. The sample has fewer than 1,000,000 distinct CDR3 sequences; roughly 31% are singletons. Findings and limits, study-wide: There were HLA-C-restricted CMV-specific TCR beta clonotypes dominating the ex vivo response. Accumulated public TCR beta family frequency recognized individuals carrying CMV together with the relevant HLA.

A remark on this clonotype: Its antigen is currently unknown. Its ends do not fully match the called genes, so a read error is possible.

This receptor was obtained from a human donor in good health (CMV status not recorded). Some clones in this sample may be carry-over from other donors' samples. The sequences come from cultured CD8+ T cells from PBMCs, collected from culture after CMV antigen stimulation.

This chain's CDR3 is CASNQALAGGWEQFF. CDR3 sequence (DNA): TGTGCCAGCAACCAAGCTCTAGCGGGGGGTTGGGAGCAGTTCTTC. The gene calls are TRBV4-2 and TRBJ2-1, with 11 positions matching TRBD2. The CDR3 consists of 15 residues. CDR1 and CDR2 (germline): LGHNA, YNFKEQ.